The clone carrying this TCR beta chain was recorded only once. The antigen is unknown. The data were obtained in a study of shared clonotypes between healthy human individuals. Study-level results: Only blood samples were collected, and tissue repertoires likely differ.

The authors split each subset's genomic DNA evenly across several immunoSEQ plates. Clones were sequenced by immunoSEQ multiplex PCR, and TCRdb holds only the in-frame ones, with some missing. The sample records over 850,000 clones, about 80% being singletons. V lost 5 bases and J lost 3; bases outside the gene matches: 8. The CDR3 is 15 amino acids. Per germline, CDR1 MDHEN and CDR2 SYDVKM. The V call is TRBV28, the J call TRBJ2-3; 7 nucleotides align to TRBD1. The material sequenced was memory CD4+ T cells from PBMCs. Subset reported: CD45RA-negative fraction. This TCR was recovered from a man aged 18-30 years in good health. Some clones in this sample may be carry-over from other donors' samples. The CDR3 nucleotides are TGTGCCAGCAGTACCACAGGGGAATGGACAGATACGCAGTATTTT. It translates to CASSTTGEWTDTQYF.